This T cell receptor beta chain was profiled in a study of control samples from healthy donors and cancer patients (dated by TCRdb to the early 2020s). In regard to this clone: No antigen is known for it. No base quality values were provided; no much bigger clone lies one nucleotide off.

The receptor library was made with the immunoSEQ multiplex PCR assay. As stored in TCRdb, this immuneACCESS dataset retains in-frame rearrangements with V and J assigned. A fraction of the clones does not appear; measured against another copy, unresolved V genes explain less than half of the discrepancy, and the remainder lacks a known reason. In all, the sample holds about 250,000 clones, and about 80% of those were seen once. Together, the top ten hold 13% of the sample. The sequencing sample was made of PBMCs. The source is a woman aged 55 to 70 with lung cancer.

CDR3 region: CASSEGSAGSETQYF. In nucleotides, the sequence is TGTGCCAGCAGCGAGGGGTCAGCGGGGTCAGAGACCCAGTACTTC. Rearrangement joined TRBV7-9 to TRBJ2-5; TRBD2 aligns with 7 central bases. The CDR3, cysteine through phenylalanine, is 15 amino acids long. Just the 45-base CDR3 DNA is kept, in frame starting at base 1. V loses 5 bases at its end and J loses 4 bases; junction bases beyond the gene matches: 10. Taken from the germline V gene (reference sequence), the CDR1 and CDR2 loops are SEHNR and FQNEAQ.